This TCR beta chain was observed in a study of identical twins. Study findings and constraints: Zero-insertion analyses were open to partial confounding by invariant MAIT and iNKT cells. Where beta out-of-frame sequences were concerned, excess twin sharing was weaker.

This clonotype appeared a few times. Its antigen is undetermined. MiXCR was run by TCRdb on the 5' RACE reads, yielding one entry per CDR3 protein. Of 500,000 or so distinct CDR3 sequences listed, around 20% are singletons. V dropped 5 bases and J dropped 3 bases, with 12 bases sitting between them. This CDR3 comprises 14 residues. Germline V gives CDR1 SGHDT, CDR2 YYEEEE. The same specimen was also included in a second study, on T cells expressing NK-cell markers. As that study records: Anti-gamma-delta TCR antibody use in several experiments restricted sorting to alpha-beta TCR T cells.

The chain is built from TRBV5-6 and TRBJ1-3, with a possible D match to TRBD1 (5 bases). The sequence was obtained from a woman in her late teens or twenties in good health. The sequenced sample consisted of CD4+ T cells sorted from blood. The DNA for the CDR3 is TGTGCCAGCAGAACCCGGGACTTTGGAAACACCATATATTTT. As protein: CASRTRDFGNTIYF.